The 19 T cell receptor beta chains given below trace back to one sample, sequenced in a study of T cells in narcolepsy. Only in-frame clones appear in the TCRdb table, and some are missing; sequencing was by immunoSEQ multiplex PCR. This table holds 30,000 or so clones, over 80% found once. Sample: CD45RA- memory CD4+ T cells from PBMCs. These receptors were collected from a human donor with narcolepsy.

V usage is TRBV18 and J usage is TRBJ1-1; 8 nucleotides align to TRBD1. The CDR3 contains 14 residues. V lost 3 bases to trimming and J lost 5 bases; unmatched junction nucleotides: 5. CDR1 KGHSH and CDR2 LQKENI come from the germline V gene. The CDR3 bases are TGTGCCAGCTCACCTAACAGGGGGTTTACTGAAGCTTTCTTT. It codes for CASSPNRGFTEAFF.

This chain links TRBV6-4 with TRBJ1-1; a weak D match, TRBD1 (5 bases). The CDR3 sequence is 14 residues long. Trimming removed 7 bases from V and 1 base from J, with 13 bases in between. Germline V gives CDR1 MRHNA, CDR2 SNTAGT. CDR3 loop: CASKPGTGNTEAFF. CDR3 DNA sequence: TGTGCCAGCAAGCCGGGGACGGGGAACACTGAAGCTTTCTTT.

The genes are TRBV2 and TRBJ2-2; 8 positions agree with TRBD1. The CDR3 runs to 15 residues. The trim removed 8 bases at V and 3 bases at J, leaving 8 bases unmatched. Germline CDR1 and CDR2: SNHLY and FYNNEI. The CDR3 DNA follows: TGTGCCAGCCGATCGGACAGGGTGTACACCGGGGAGCTGTTTTTT. It encodes CASRSDRVYTGELFF.

The genes are TRBV7-8 and TRBJ1-2; 9 bases map to TRBD1. CDR1 and CDR2 from the germline V gene are SGHVS and FQNEAQ. The length of the CDR3 is 13 residues. Germline trimming cut 5 bases from V and 6 bases from J; bases unmatched to any gene: 4. The CDR3 sequence is CASSPQGANGYTF. CDR3 DNA sequence: TGTGCCAGCAGCCCACAGGGGGCGAATGGCTACACCTTC.

V and J are TRBV25-1 and TRBJ2-3; TRBD2 matches 8 bases. The CDR3 runs 15 residues. Germline assignment: CDR1 MGHDK and CDR2 SYGVNS. Unmatched junction bases numbered 6, after V lost 4 bases and J lost 3 bases. The CDR3: CASSAATSVTDTQYF. CDR3 coding DNA: TGTGCCAGCAGTGCCGCGACTAGCGTAACAGATACGCAGTATTTT.

V gene TRBV28 combines with J gene TRBJ2-2; 7 positions agree with TRBD2. CDR1 is MDHEN, CDR2 SYDVKM, per germline. V was clipped by 6 bases and J by 3 bases; unmatched bases: 10. CDR3 length equals 16 residues. CDR3 sequence reads: CASSPGIRGDTGELFF. The CDR3 nucleotides are TGTGCCAGCAGCCCCGGGATACGGGGGGACACCGGGGAGCTGTTTTTT. Based on the CDR3 plus reference TRBV28 and TRBJ2-2, the full variable domain is DVKVTQSSRYLVKRTGEKVFLECVQDMDHENMFWYRQDPGLGLRLIYFSYDVKMKEKGDIPEGYSVSREKKERFSLILESASTNQTSMYLCASSPGIRGDTGELFFGEGSRLTVL.

The chain employs TRBV19 and TRBJ2-1; 9 bases line up with TRBD1. V trimming: 6 bases; J trimming: 9 bases; junction bases outside the gene matches: 6. Germline assignment: CDR1 LNHDA and CDR2 SQIVND (reference sequence). This CDR3 has 13 residues. The CDR3 protein is CASRRQGVSEQFF. DNA of the CDR3: TGTGCCAGTAGGAGACAGGGGGTGAGTGAGCAGTTCTTC.

Comments on this clone: A junction end diverges from the germline sequence, so it may reflect a read error. The chain carries TRBV5-4 and TRBJ2-7; the D call may be TRBD1 or TRBD2 (5 bases each). The CDR3 is 15 residues long. The germline gives CDR1 SGHNT, CDR2 YYREEE (reference sequence). CDR3 in DNA: TGTGCCAGCGGCTTGGGACGGACCGTCTCCTACGAGCAGTACTTC. Its protein product is CASGLGRTVSYEQYF.

The genes are TRBV30 and TRBJ2-1; 11 bases agree with TRBD2. CDR3 length equals 17 residues. Losses at the gene ends were 1 base for V and 5 bases for J; bases not matched to a gene: 10. In germline, CDR1 is GTSNPN, CDR2 SVGIG (reference sequence). CDR3 nucleotide sequence: TGTGCCTGGAGTGCAAATCAACTAGCGGGGGCGGACAATGAGCAGTTCTTC. Translated: CAWSANQLAGADNEQFF.

The chain combines TRBV5-1 with TRBJ1-6, with TRBD1 identical over 7 bases. In germline, CDR1 is SGHRS, CDR2 YFSETQ. The CDR3 extends over 15 amino acids. V was clipped by 3 bases and J by 6 bases; unmatched bases: 6. The CDR3 loop reads CASSSRQGSNSPLHF. CDR3 DNA sequence: TGCGCCAGCAGCTCAAGACAGGGCTCTAATTCACCCCTCCACTTT.

The chain joins TRBV30 to TRBJ2-4; TRBD2 aligns across 8 bases. This CDR3 comprises 14 residues. Germline trimming cut 0 bases from V and 5 bases from J; bases unmatched to any gene: 3. From germline, CDR1 is GTSNPN and CDR2 SVGIG (reference sequence). The CDR3 sequence: CAWSVAGGQNIQYF. The DNA of the CDR3 is TGTGCCTGGAGTGTCGCGGGGGGCCAAAACATTCAGTACTTC.

The chain is built from TRBV4-2 and TRBJ1-5; maybe TRBD1 (6 bases). The V end was cut by 4 bases, the J end by 5 bases, with 12 bases between. The V gene's germline CDR1 is LGHNA and CDR2 YNFKEQ. CDR3 length equals 14 residues. Written as DNA, the CDR3 is TGTGCCAGCAGCCCACAGGGATCGGATCAGCCCCAGCATTTT. It encodes CASSPQGSDQPQHF.

This clone was counted a few times. The chain joins TRBV7-2 to TRBJ1-4; D is possibly TRBD1 (5 bases). The CDR3 covers 16 residues. Germline CDR1 SGHTA, CDR2 FQGNSA. Between the trimmed V and J ends, which lost 5 bases and 8 bases, there was a span of 21 bases. CDR3 DNA: TGTGCCAGCAGCCGCAATACCGGGACGGCGGGCGAAAAACTGTTTTTT. Protein sequence: CASSRNTGTAGEKLFF.

The chain has TRBV6-5 and TRBJ1-6, with D maybe TRBD1 (6 bases). Germline CDR1 is MNHEY and CDR2 is SVGAGI. The CDR3 spans 15 residues. V was shortened by 5 bases and J by 5 bases, with 13 bases between the two germline ends. The CDR3 nucleotides read TGTGCCAGCAGTACCGGACAGCGAAATAATTCACCCCTCCACTTT. It codes for CASSTGQRNNSPLHF.

The chain uses TRBV7-9 and TRBJ1-2; D unclear. This CDR3 has 12 amino acids. V gave up 4 bases and J gave up 2 bases, with 5 bases separating them. The germline V gene encodes CDR1 SEHNR and CDR2 FQNEAQ (reference sequence). The DNA for the CDR3 is TGTGCCAGCAGCTCATCAAACTATGGCTACACCTTC. This sequence encodes CASSSSNYGYTF. Looking up the rest from reference TRBV7-9 and TRBJ1-2 gives the full variable domain: DTGVSQNPRHKITKRGQNVTFRCDPISEHNRLYWYRQTLGQGPEFLTYFQNEAQLEKSRLLSDRFSAERPKGSFSTLEIQRTEQGDSAMYLCASSSSNYGYTFGSGTRLTVV.

The genes are TRBV30 and TRBJ1-6; the D gene is possibly TRBD1 (6 bases). The V gene lost 2 bases and the J gene lost 7 bases, with 9 bases spanning the gap. Germline assignment: CDR1 GTSNPN and CDR2 SVGIG (reference sequence). The CDR3 is 13 amino acids. CDR3 nucleotide sequence: TGTGCCTGGAGTAATCAGGGGAATTCACCCCTCCACTTT. Amino acid sequence: CAWSNQGNSPLHF.

This clone has only one observation. V and J are TRBV7-6 and TRBJ2-5, with 9 bases matching TRBD2. The germline V gene has CDR1 SGHVS and CDR2 FNYEAQ. Germline trimming cut 5 bases from V and 5 bases from J; bases unmatched to any gene: 9. The CDR3 loop spans 15 amino acids. The chain's CDR3 is CASSPLGGGAETQYF. DNA of the CDR3: TGTGCCAGCAGCCCCCTCGGCGGGGGGGCGGAGACCCAGTACTTC.

The chain carries TRBV11-1 and TRBJ1-2; TRBD1 might be the D (5 bases). The CDR3 runs 15 residues. CDR1 and CDR2 from the germline V gene are SGHAT and FQDESV (reference sequence). With 5 bases removed from V and 1 base from J, the gap between germline ends came to 14 bases. In DNA form, the CDR3 reads TGTGCCAGCAGCCCCTCGACAGATTATAACTATGGCTACACCTTC. The encoded protein is CASSPSTDYNYGYTF.

The chain recombines TRBV10-3 with TRBJ1-6; a weak D match, TRBD1 (6 bases). Looked up from germline, CDR1 is ENHRY and CDR2 is SYGVKD. The V and J ends lost 10 bases and 12 bases respectively, with 19 bases between them. The CDR3 contains 13 residues. For the CDR3, the DNA is TGTGCCACCGGGAGTGGGACACCTGAACCCCTCCACTTT. Its translation: CATGSGTPEPLHF.